The next 20 T cell receptor beta chains were all read from a single sample in a study of OX40 agonist ivuxolimab in advanced cancers. Assay used: immunoSEQ multiplex PCR; TCRdb lists only in-frame clones, some missing. The sample includes some 150,000 clones, about 92% of them seen just once. This sample comprised CD4+ or CD8+ T cells sorted from blood, obtained in a trial of the OX40 agonist ivuxolimab. The receptor source for this set is an adult with an advanced solid tumor such as melanoma, head and neck, liver or kidney cancer.

The chain is built from TRBV11-2 and TRBJ2-1; 13 nucleotides line up with TRBD2. With V trimmed by 1 base and J by 9 bases, 12 bases remained unmatched. Germline CDR1 is SGHAT and CDR2 is FQNNGV. There are 18 residues in the CDR3. For the CDR3, the DNA is TGTGCCAGCAGCTTAGGCCTACTAGCGGGAGGGCCGGGTGGTGAGCAGTTCTTC. Its translation is CASSLGLLAGGPGGEQFF.

The genes are TRBV2 and TRBJ1-5; no firm D call. Deletions cut 2 bases from V and 6 bases from J, with 14 bases between. CDR1 is SNHLY and CDR2 is FYNNEI in the germline V gene. The CDR3 length is 15 residues. CDR3: CASSELTMGSQPQHF. In DNA form, the CDR3 reads TGTGCCAGCAGTGAACTCACGATGGGCAGTCAGCCCCAGCATTTT.

The CDR3 sequence: CASSRTGHTDTQYF. The CDR3 DNA is TGTGCCAGCAGCCGGACAGGGCACACAGATACGCAGTATTTT. The chain couples TRBV6-1 to TRBJ2-3, with 8 bases aligning to TRBD1. Trimming cost V 6 bases and J 2 bases; bases outside gene matches: 4. This CDR3 spans 14 amino acids. Looked up from germline, CDR1 is MNHNS and CDR2 is SASEGT.

This chain joins TRBV7-3 and TRBJ2-1; 12 nucleotides agree with TRBD2. J was trimmed by 7 bases and V by 2 bases; bases with no gene match: 6. Looked up from germline, CDR1 is SGHTA and CDR2 is FQGTGA. This CDR3 has 16 amino acids. The CDR3 reads CASSLDPGLAGNEQFF. CDR3 coding DNA: TGTGCCAGCAGCTTAGACCCGGGACTAGCGGGTAATGAGCAGTTCTTC.

This sequence joins TRBV20-1 and TRBJ2-7, with TRBD2 matching 8 bases. CDR3 size: 11 residues. With 2 bases clipped from V and 7 bases from J, the junction kept 1 base outside the gene matches. Looked up from germline, CDR1 is DFQATT and CDR2 is SNEGSKA (reference sequence). The CDR3, as DNA: TGCAGTGCTAGAACTAGCGGAGAGCAGTACTTC. It is translated as CSARTSGEQYF.

V and J are TRBV6-5 and TRBJ1-2; maybe TRBD1 (6 bases). From germline, CDR1 is MNHEY and CDR2 SVGAGI. Trimming shortened V by 0 bases and J by 2 bases, and 7 bases separated the two germline ends. The CDR3 is made up of 14 amino acids. CDR3 DNA sequence: TGTGCCAGCAGTTACTCGGACAGAAACTATGGCTACACCTTC. It is translated as CASSYSDRNYGYTF.

The CDR3 spells CASSQELAGVLEQYF. In DNA, the CDR3 is TGCGCCAGCAGCCAAGAACTAGCGGGAGTACTCGAGCAGTACTTC. The J gene is TRBJ2-7, the V gene TRBV4-3; 11 bases match TRBD2. V was clipped by 0 bases and J by 6 bases; unmatched bases: 4. CDR1 LGHNA and CDR2 YSLEER come from the germline V gene. CDR3 length: 15 amino acids.

V usage is TRBV9 and J usage is TRBJ2-1; 12 positions agree with TRBD2. This CDR3 contains 15 residues. V gave up 0 bases and J gave up 9 bases; unmatched junction bases: 4. Germline values: CDR1 SGDLS, CDR2 YYNGEE. CDR3 bases: TGTGCCAGCAGCGTAGCATCACTAGCGGGGGGTGAGCAGTTCTTC. This codes for CASSVASLAGGEQFF.

V and J are TRBV27 and TRBJ2-5; unclear D gene. Trimming pared 2 bases from V and 1 base from J, leaving 8 bases between. This CDR3 contains 14 residues. CDR1 and CDR2 (germline): MNHEY, SMNVEV (reference sequence). The CDR3 loop is CASSLRRFQETQYF. As DNA, the CDR3 is TGTGCCAGCAGTTTAAGGCGGTTCCAAGAGACCCAGTACTTC.

J is TRBJ2-1 and V is TRBV28, with D tentatively TRBD2 (6 bases). The V end was cut by 5 bases, the J end by 7 bases, with 24 bases between. The CDR3 totals 17 residues. Germline loops: CDR1 MDHEN, CDR2 SYDVKM. The CDR3 reads CASSAGTSRRGRNEQFF. The CDR3 coding sequence is TGTGCCAGCAGTGCCGGGACTTCACGAAGGGGACGGAATGAGCAGTTCTTC.

The chain uses TRBV28 and TRBJ1-5; D might be TRBD1 (6 bases). This CDR3 is built from 12 residues. Germline CDR1 is MDHEN and CDR2 is SYDVKM. Trimming shortened V by 6 bases and J by 6 bases, and 9 bases separated the two germline ends. CDR3 DNA: TGTGCCAGCAGGCCCAGGGGTCAGCCCCAGCATTTT. Residues: CASRPRGQPQHF.

V gene TRBV5-5 combines with J gene TRBJ2-7; maybe TRBD1 (6 bases). Germline CDR1 SGHKS, CDR2 YYEKEE (reference sequence). V was pared by 3 bases and J by 2 bases, with 9 bases between. The CDR3 consists of 13 residues. The CDR3 reads CASSSGQPYEQYF. CDR3 DNA: TGTGCCAGCAGCTCGGGACAACCCTACGAGCAGTACTTC.

This chain connects TRBV5-1 to TRBJ2-3; 7 bases align to TRBD1. The CDR3 extends over 15 amino acids. V gave up 0 bases and J gave up 2 bases; unmatched junction bases: 3. CDR1 and CDR2 from the germline V gene are SGHRS and YFSETQ. CDR3 amino acids: CASSLGGQPTDTQYF. The DNA for the CDR3 is TGCGCCAGCAGCTTGGGGGGACAGCCCACAGATACGCAGTATTTT.

The V call is TRBV5-1, the J call TRBJ1-5; D gene unclear. The CDR3 runs 15 residues. Trimming removed 2 bases at V and 2 bases at J, with 11 bases between. CDR1 SGHRS and CDR2 YFSETQ come from the germline V gene. The chain's CDR3 is CASSLGPAGNQPQHF. The DNA of the CDR3 is TGCGCCAGCAGCTTAGGTCCAGCGGGCAATCAGCCCCAGCATTTT.

The V and J genes are TRBV6-5 and TRBJ2-3, with 9 bases aligning to TRBD1. CDR1 is MNHEY and CDR2 is SVGAGI in the germline V gene. The V and J ends lost 5 bases and 5 bases, in that order; junction bases with no gene match: 2. There are 13 residues in the CDR3. The CDR3 nucleotides read TGTGCCAGCAGTGCGACAGGGGGAGATACGCAGTATTTT. This codes for CASSATGGDTQYF.

This clone was detected once. The genes are TRBV5-1 and TRBJ1-4; possible D gene TRBD1, 5 bases. The CDR3 sequence is 15 residues long. CDR1 SGHRS and CDR2 YFSETQ come from the germline V gene. The V end lost 0 bases, the J end lost 14 bases, and 20 bases lay between the germline ends. Here the CDR3 reads CASSLADQGRGILFF. The CDR3 nucleotides are TGCGCCAGCAGCTTGGCCGATCAGGGCCGAGGGATCCTGTTTTTT.

The V and J genes are TRBV30 and TRBJ2-2; TRBD2 aligns across 9 bases. The CDR3 is made up of 15 amino acids. Germline V gene lookup returns CDR1 GTSNPN and CDR2 SVGIG (reference sequence). V shed 4 bases, J shed 2 bases, and the junction held 5 bases outside the gene matches. CDR3 amino acids: CAWKRGLANTGELFF. DNA of the CDR3: TGTGCCTGGAAGAGGGGACTAGCAAACACCGGGGAGCTGTTTTTT. Using reference TRBV30 and TRBJ2-2 for the parts outside the CDR3, the full variable domain is SQTIHQWPATLVQPVGSPLSLECTVEGTSNPNLYWYRQAAGRGLQLLFYSVGIGQISSEVPQNLSASRPQDRQFILSSKKLLLSDSGFYLCAWKRGLANTGELFFGEGSRLTVL.

The CDR3 loop is CASSPDRAGYGYTF. DNA of the CDR3: TGTGCCAGTAGCCCGGACAGGGCGGGCTATGGCTACACCTTC. The J gene is TRBJ1-2, the V gene TRBV19; 8 bases agree with TRBD1. Germline V gene lookup returns CDR1 LNHDA and CDR2 SQIVND (reference sequence). The CDR3 loop spans 14 amino acids. The J segment lost 4 bases and the V segment lost 6 bases, leaving 7 bases of the junction unmatched.

V and J are TRBV5-6 and TRBJ2-3, with a possible D match to TRBD1 (6 bases). CDR1 and CDR2 (germline): SGHDT, YYEEEE. CDR3 length: 15 amino acids. The V and J ends lost 0 bases and 5 bases respectively, with 13 bases between them. The CDR3 sequence is CASSLDRVARDTQYF. The CDR3, as DNA: TGTGCCAGCAGCTTGGACAGGGTCGCACGAGATACGCAGTATTTT. The complete variable domain, with remaining parts taken from reference TRBV5-6 and TRBJ2-3, reads DAGVTQSPTHLIKTRGQQVTLRCSPKSGHDTVSWYQQALGQGPQFIFQYYEEEERQRGNFPDRFSGHQFPNYSSELNVNALLLGDSALYLCASSLDRVARDTQYFGPGTRLTVL.

V and J are TRBV6-6 and TRBJ1-2; tentative D call: TRBD1 (5 bases). The CDR3 is 15 residues long. With 2 bases removed from V and 3 bases from J, the gap between germline ends came to 13 bases. Germline CDR1 is MNHNY and CDR2 is SVGAGI (reference sequence). The chain's CDR3 is CASSYRRAGDYGYTF. Written as DNA, the CDR3 is TGTGCCAGCAGTTACCGTCGAGCGGGGGACTATGGCTACACCTTC.